This T cell receptor beta chain was sequenced in a study of CD8 T cells in Susac syndrome. CDR1 GTSNPN and CDR2 SVGIG come from the germline V gene (reference sequence). Trimming pared 3 bases from V and 5 bases from J, leaving 16 bases between. There are 14 residues in the CDR3. Sequencing of TCR beta, carried out with a high-throughput approach, was applied to CD8+ and CD4+ T cells from the blood. The patients who served as multiple sclerosis controls were treatment-naive and had stable or active relapsing-remitting disease that fulfilled the revised McDonald criteria. TEMRA cells were FACS-enriched, and CD8+ and CD4+ T cells were isolated negatively. When the RNA was reverse transcribed, random hexamers were used with an input of roughly 0.45 to 1 ug. Coverage of TCR beta CDR3 amplification by immunoSEQ multiplex PCR extended to 54 Vbeta and 13 Jbeta. TCRdb reprocessed the immunoSEQ multiplex PCR reads via MiXCR and lists one record per CDR3 protein. The sample gives approximately 160,000 distinct CDR3 sequences, approximately 93% of which show up once; 0.075% to 0.095% is in the top ten.

The sequencing sample was made of CD4+ T cells from PBMCs. This chain links TRBV30 with TRBJ2-5; the D is unclear. This receptor was obtained from a human donor with multiple sclerosis. DNA for the CDR3: TGTGCCTGGAGGAATAGTCCTATCGGGGAGACCCAGTACTTC. Encoded protein: CAWRNSPIGETQYF.